This TCR beta chain comes out of a study of shared clonotypes between healthy human individuals. Overall study: Donor ages ranged 18 to 49 years: a couple of women, a few men.

This table comes from immunoSEQ multiplex PCR, and its TCRdb copy is limited to in-frame clones, with some not included. The data contain 2 million to 3 million clones, over 85% of them singletons. CDR1 and CDR2 (germline): MGHRA, YSYEKL. The CDR3 extends over 17 amino acids. Losses at the gene ends were 5 bases for V and 4 bases for J; bases not matched to a gene: 11. The V call is TRBV4-1, the J call TRBJ2-3; 11 positions match TRBD1. The sequence came from a man aged 18-30 years in good health. Some clones in this sample may be carry-over from other donors' samples. The specimen was naive CD4+ T cells from PBMCs. Sample subset: CD45RA+ positively selected. CDR3 sequence (DNA): TGCGCCAGCAGCGGAGGGCACCGGGACAGGGGGGCAGATACGCAGTATTTT. Translated, it gives CASSGGHRDRGADTQYF.